What follows describes a single T cell receptor (beta chain). Its antigen is unidentified. Using RNA transcripts as the source, TCR beta CDR3 regions were amplified. Researchers ran a first-round RT-PCR on the TCR CDR3 using the HTBI primer set. MiXCR, applied by TCRdb to the multiplex PCR reads, yields one record per CDR3 protein. Found here are about 700,000 distinct CDR3 sequences, 45% of them singletons; the top ten hold under 8%. These data are taken from a study of T cells in Graves' hyperthyroidism and ophthalmopathy. Study-wide results and limits: Among thyroid clonotypes expanded above 0.001, most also appeared in blood. Stable hyperthyroidism was separated from ophthalmopathy by a model based on 13 V-J features.

The CDR3 spans 17 residues. V shed 4 bases, J shed 2 bases, and the junction held 7 bases outside the gene matches. Germline values: CDR1 SNHLY, CDR2 FYNNEI. Not enrolled were patients with uncontrolled infection, other autoimmune disease, pregnancy or lactation. Sequencing used peripheral blood or thyroid tissue (not recorded which). The J gene is TRBJ1-4, the V gene TRBV2; 10 bases match TRBD1. The TCR sequence derives from an adult man with Graves' disease, either hyperthyroidism or ophthalmopathy (not recorded which). The CDR3 is CASSADRGRITNEKLFF. The DNA of the CDR3 is TGTGCCAGCAGTGCTGACAGGGGGCGTATCACTAATGAAAAACTGTTTTTT.